This T cell receptor beta chain was captured in a study of OX40 agonist ivuxolimab in advanced cancers. Researchers took blood at baseline, on cycle 4 day 1, and on cycle 7 day 1. The CDR3 totals 15 residues. Trimming cost V 0 bases and J 6 bases, with 12 bases left between them. Looked up from germline, CDR1 is SGHRS and CDR2 is YFSETQ. This clone was detected once. Here immunoSEQ multiplex PCR was the method, and the copy in TCRdb shows in-frame clones only, minus some. This repertoire shows more than 45,000 clones, about 81% found once; its top ten account for about 7.2%. Specimen: CD4+ or CD8+ T cells sorted from blood, collected in a trial of the OX40 agonist ivuxolimab. The clonotype comes from an adult with an advanced solid tumor such as melanoma, head and neck, liver or kidney cancer. The chain carries TRBV5-1 and TRBJ2-2; D remains unclear. CDR3 sequence (DNA): TGCGCCAGCAGCTTGGACTCAACAAGCGCCGGGGAGCTGTTTTTT. It yields the protein CASSLDSTSAGELFF.